This T cell receptor (beta chain) appears in the sequencing data of a study of blood T cell repertoires in COVID-19. The overall study: From the United States, Italy and Spain came samples of acute and convalescent COVID-19. From T cells, B-cell-depleted T cells, or PBMCs came the material, which was cDNA or gDNA.

This clone was observed once. As processed by the authors: Quantification of nucleated cells was approximated via reference gene primer amplification. Sequencing was performed with immunoSEQ multiplex PCR; in TCRdb, only in-frame clones are kept and a portion is missing. V and J calls and clone size are as listed in that table; D and trimming were resolved from the DNA. The data contain about 480,000 clones, roughly nine tenths of them seen just once; the ten biggest clones take up roughly 0.84%. Seattle cases were enrolled at active infection and followed longitudinally. This TCR was recovered from a man between 18 and 35 years old with COVID-19, enrolled during active disease. The specimen sequenced was peripheral blood.

DNA of the CDR3: TGTGCCAGCTCACCGTTTACAGGGGGCGGCGAGACCCAGTACTTC. It specifies CASSPFTGGGETQYF. This chain connects TRBV18 to TRBJ2-5, with 9 bases aligning to TRBD1. The V segment lost 3 bases and the J segment 5 bases; nucleotides outside the gene matches: 7. Germline CDR1 reads KGHSH; CDR2 reads LQKENI. The CDR3 is 15 amino acids. Variable domain in full (rest from reference TRBV18 and TRBJ2-5): NAGVMQNPRHLVRRRGQEARLRCSPMKGHSHVYWYRQLPEEGLKFMVYLQKENIIDESGMPKERFSAEFPKEGPSILRIQQVVRGDSAAYFCASSPFTGGGETQYFGPGTRLLVL.